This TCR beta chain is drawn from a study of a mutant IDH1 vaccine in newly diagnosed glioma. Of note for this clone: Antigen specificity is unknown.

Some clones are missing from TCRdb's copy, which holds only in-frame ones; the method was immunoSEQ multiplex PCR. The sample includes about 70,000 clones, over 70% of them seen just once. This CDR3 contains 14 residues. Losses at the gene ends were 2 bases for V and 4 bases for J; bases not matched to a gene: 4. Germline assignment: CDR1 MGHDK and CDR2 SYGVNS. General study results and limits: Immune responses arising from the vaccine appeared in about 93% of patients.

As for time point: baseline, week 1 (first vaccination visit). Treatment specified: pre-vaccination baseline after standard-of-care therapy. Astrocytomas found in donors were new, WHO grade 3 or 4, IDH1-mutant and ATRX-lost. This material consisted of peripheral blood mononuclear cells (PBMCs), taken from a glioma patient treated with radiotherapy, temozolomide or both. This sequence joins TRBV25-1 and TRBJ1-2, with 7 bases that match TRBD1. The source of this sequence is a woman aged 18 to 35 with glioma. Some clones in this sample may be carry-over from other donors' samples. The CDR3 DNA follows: TGTGCCAGCAGTGAAGGACAGGCTGTCTATGGCTACACCTTC. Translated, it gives CASSEGQAVYGYTF.